Listed here are 24 T cell receptor beta chains from one sample, sequenced in a study of blood T cell repertoires in COVID-19. The table came from immunoSEQ multiplex PCR; TCRdb's copy has only in-frame clones and leaves some out. The sample consists of approximately 21,000 clones, approximately 86% of them appearing once. Specimen: peripheral blood. The source is a human donor with acute or convalescent COVID-19. The donor label of this sample is uncertain.

V is TRBV5-1 and J is TRBJ2-3; no firm D call. The CDR3 is 15 amino acids. V was pared by 3 bases and J by 2 bases, with 13 bases between. Germline CDR1 and CDR2: SGHRS and YFSETQ. The CDR3 protein is CASSSSTTITDTQYF. As DNA, the CDR3 is TGCGCCAGCAGCTCCTCGACGACAATCACAGATACGCAGTATTTT.

The chain links TRBV29-1 to TRBJ2-3; TRBD2 might be the D (6 bases). CDR3 length equals 15 residues. The germline gives CDR1 SQVTM, CDR2 ANQGSEA. This CDR3 reads CGISKLVAVPDTQYF. The CDR3 nucleotides read TGCGGTATAAGTAAATTAGTAGCGGTTCCAGATACGCAGTATTTT.

V gene TRBV3-1 (or the pseudogene TRBV3-2) combines with J gene TRBJ1-4; D is uncertain. The CDR3 has 11 amino acids. Trimming removed 7 bases at V and 8 bases at J, with 8 bases between. Germline V gene data show CDR1 as LGHDT and CDR2 as YNNKEL (reference sequence). CDR3: CASTGGEKLFF. CDR3 in DNA: TGTGCCAGCACGGGTGGCGAAAAACTGTTTTTT.

This chain uses TRBV7-2 with TRBJ1-5; weak D call: TRBD1 (5 bases). This CDR3 is built from 14 residues. Trimming removed 1 base at V and 5 bases at J, with 9 bases between. Looked up from germline, CDR1 is SGHTA and CDR2 is FQGNSA. The CDR3 loop is CASSLVGRDQPQHF. CDR3 DNA: TGTGCCAGCAGCTTAGTCGGCAGGGATCAGCCCCAGCATTTT. Full variable domain (missing parts from reference TRBV7-2 and TRBJ1-5): GAGVSQSPSNKVTEKGKDVELRCDPISGHTALYWYRQSLGQGLEFLIYFQGNSAPDKSGLPSDRFSAERTGGSVSTLTIQRTQQEDSAVYLCASSLVGRDQPQHFGDGTRLSIL.

The rearrangement uses TRBV3-1 (or the pseudogene TRBV3-2) and TRBJ2-7, with D uncertain. Deletions cut 6 bases from V and 4 bases from J, with 10 bases between. Germline CDR1 reads LGHDT; CDR2 reads YNNKEL (reference sequence). The CDR3 length is 12 residues. CDR3 residues: CASSHSQYEQYF. As DNA, the CDR3 is TGTGCCAGCAGTCACAGCCAGTACGAGCAGTACTTC.

The rearrangement joins TRBV5-1 to TRBJ1-3; no definite D call. CDR1 is SGHRS and CDR2 is YFSETQ in the germline V gene. Deletions cut 1 base from V and 0 bases from J, with 8 bases between. There are 15 residues in the CDR3. The CDR3, as DNA: TGCGCCAGCAGCTTGTGGGGAGACTCTGGAAACACCATATATTTT. Its translation is CASSLWGDSGNTIYF.

V and J are TRBV7-8 and TRBJ1-2; D is possibly TRBD1 (5 bases). This CDR3 is 17 amino acids long. Deletions cut 6 bases from V and 5 bases from J, with 25 bases between. Germline V CDR1 and CDR2: SGHVS, FQNEAQ. CDR3 in amino acids: CASSFSETRAMRYGYTF. The CDR3 DNA reads TGTGCCAGCAGTTTCTCCGAGACCAGGGCTATGCGGTATGGCTACACCTTC.

This clone was observed once. The CDR3 coding sequence is TGCGCCAGCAGCTTGGGCAGGGGGCCTGCCTACGAGCAGTACTTC. This gives the protein CASSLGRGPAYEQYF. V is TRBV5-1 and J is TRBJ2-7; 8 positions agree with TRBD1. V lost 0 bases to trimming and J lost 2 bases; unmatched junction nucleotides: 4. This CDR3 has 15 amino acids. CDR1 is SGHRS and CDR2 is YFSETQ in the germline V gene.

This rearrangement joins TRBV6-1 to TRBJ1-1; D perhaps matches TRBD1 (5 bases). The V gene lost 2 bases and the J gene lost 1 base, with 8 bases spanning the gap. CDR3 length equals 14 residues. Germline-derived CDR1 and CDR2 are MNHNS and SASEGT. The CDR3 reads CASSETGRNTEAFF. The DNA for the CDR3 is TGTGCCAGCAGTGAAACAGGAAGGAACACTGAAGCTTTCTTT.

The rearrangement joins TRBV4-2 to TRBJ1-6; 7 nucleotides line up with TRBD1. Germline CDR1 LGHNA, CDR2 YNFKEQ. The CDR3 spans 15 residues. Trimming at V came to 2 bases and at J to 10 bases, leaving 8 bases not matched to a gene. The CDR3 bases are TGTGCCAGCAGCCAACTACCGACAGGGTCCTCACCCCTCCACTTT. This gives the protein CASSQLPTGSSPLHF.

This chain connects TRBV27 to TRBJ2-3, with 12 bases that match TRBD2. The CDR3 spans 15 residues. Losses at the gene ends were 7 bases for V and 5 bases for J; bases not matched to a gene: 7. Germline CDR1 MNHEY, CDR2 SMNVEV (reference sequence). The CDR3 is CASTETSGSGDTQYF. The CDR3 DNA reads TGTGCCAGCACCGAGACTAGCGGGAGCGGAGATACGCAGTATTTT.

The V and J genes are TRBV6-6 and TRBJ1-2; 7 nucleotides match TRBD1. In germline, CDR1 is MNHNY, CDR2 SVGAGI (reference sequence). After removal of 10 bases from V and 2 bases from J, the junction contained 7 bases not matched to a gene. This CDR3 region has 13 residues. CDR3 DNA sequence: TGTGCCATCCCGACAGGGAAGAACTATGGCTACACCTTC. It encodes CAIPTGKNYGYTF.

J is TRBJ2-2 and V is TRBV19, with D possibly TRBD1 on 5 matching bases. This CDR3 is built from 18 residues. Per the germline V gene, CDR1 is LNHDA and CDR2 is SQIVND (reference sequence). With 0 bases removed from V and 2 bases from J, the gap between germline ends came to 16 bases. The CDR3 DNA reads TGTGCCAGTAGTATAGATCCCTCGGACAAGATAAACACCGGGGAGCTGTTTTTT. This translates into CASSIDPSDKINTGELFF.

This clone came up a few times. CDR3 sequence (DNA): TGTGCCAGCAGACCACCCGGGGGCACAGATACGCAGTATTTT. Encoded protein: CASRPPGGTDTQYF. This chain connects TRBV25-1 to TRBJ2-3, with TRBD2 as a possible D gene (5 bases). Germline V lookup: CDR1 MGHDK, CDR2 SYGVNS. The CDR3 is 14 amino acids. Trimming removed 6 bases from V and 1 base from J, with 11 bases in between.

The rearrangement uses TRBV10-1 and TRBJ1-5; perhaps TRBD1 as D (6 bases). Germline CDR1 WNHNN, CDR2 SYGVQD (reference sequence). Trimming took 5 bases from V and 7 from J, leaving 12 bases between them. CDR3 length: 13 amino acids. CDR3 nucleotides: TGCGCCAGCAGTCAGGGGTACGGACAGCCCCAGCATTTT. Translated: CASSQGYGQPQHF.

The chain recombines TRBV5-6 with TRBJ2-7; 7 bases line up with TRBD1. Germline-derived CDR1 and CDR2 are SGHDT and YYEEEE. The CDR3 runs to 14 residues. Losses at the gene ends were 4 bases for V and 5 bases for J; bases not matched to a gene: 9. Here the CDR3 DNA reads TGTGCCAGCAGCCGCCCAGGGACAGCGAACGAGCAGTACTTC. It specifies CASSRPGTANEQYF. Drawing the rest from reference TRBV5-6 and TRBJ2-7, the complete variable domain is DAGVTQSPTHLIKTRGQQVTLRCSPKSGHDTVSWYQQALGQGPQFIFQYYEEEERQRGNFPDRFSGHQFPNYSSELNVNALLLGDSALYLCASSRPGTANEQYFGPGTRLTVT.

The CDR3 region is CASSLGGYSGTSGSNEQFF. The CDR3 coding sequence is TGTGCCAGCAGCTTAGGGGGGTATTCCGGGACTAGCGGGTCAAATGAGCAGTTCTTC. J is TRBJ2-1 and V is TRBV11-2; 12 positions match TRBD2. The CDR3 covers 19 residues. Per the germline V gene, CDR1 is SGHAT and CDR2 is FQNNGV. The junction had 14 bases not matched to a gene; V was cut back by 1 base and J by 7 bases.

The J gene is TRBJ2-7, the V gene TRBV2; 7 nucleotides match TRBD1. This CDR3 spans 12 amino acids. Trimming took 7 bases from V and 2 from J; bases not matched to a gene: 2. Germline V gene lookup returns CDR1 SNHLY and CDR2 FYNNEI. This chain's CDR3 is CASKGGPYEQYF. The CDR3, as DNA: TGTGCCAGCAAAGGGGGCCCCTACGAGCAGTACTTC.

The CDR3 DNA reads TGCGCCAGCAGTGAGAGAAGCGGGAGGGCCGCCGGGGAGCTGTTTTTT. It specifies CASSERSGRAAGELFF. The V gene is TRBV10-1, the J gene TRBJ2-2; 10 bases are shared with TRBD2. The CDR3 has 16 amino acids. V gave up 2 bases and J gave up 6 bases; unmatched junction bases: 6. Germline V gene sequence: CDR1 WNHNN, CDR2 SYGVQD (reference sequence).

This chain joins TRBV18 and TRBJ1-5, with TRBD1 as a possible D gene (6 bases). This CDR3 comprises 15 residues. The germline CDR1 and CDR2 sequences are KGHSH and LQKENI. V dropped 6 bases and J dropped 2 bases, with 14 bases sitting between them. The CDR3 region is CASSLNRDRNQPQHF. The CDR3 region has the DNA TGTGCCAGCTCCCTAAACAGGGACCGCAATCAGCCCCAGCATTTT. Complete variable domain (other parts from reference TRBV18 and TRBJ1-5): NAGVMQNPRHLVRRRGQEARLRCSPMKGHSHVYWYRQLPEEGLKFMVYLQKENIIDESGMPKERFSAEFPKEGPSILRIQQVVRGDSAAYFCASSLNRDRNQPQHFGDGTRLSIL.

The J gene is TRBJ1-3, the V gene TRBV19; 8 bases line up with TRBD1. Germline trimming cut 8 bases from V and 4 bases from J; bases unmatched to any gene: 7. Looked up from germline, CDR1 is LNHDA and CDR2 is SQIVND (reference sequence). This CDR3 has 14 amino acids. The CDR3 DNA follows: TGTGCCAGTGGGTACAGGGGGGAAGGAAACACCATATATTTT. It codes for CASGYRGEGNTIYF.

DNA of the CDR3: TGCAGTGCTTCCTCTTACAATGAGCAGTTCTTC. It translates to CSASSYNEQFF. The chain links TRBV20-1 to TRBJ2-1; no reliable D call. Germline values: CDR1 DFQATT, CDR2 SNEGSKA (reference sequence). Trimming cost V 5 bases and J 4 bases, with 6 bases left between them. The CDR3 is made up of 11 amino acids.

This chain joins TRBV9 and TRBJ2-3; 11 nucleotides agree with TRBD2. V trimming: 3 bases; J trimming: 1 base; junction bases outside the gene matches: 4. The germline CDR1 and CDR2 sequences are SGDLS and YYNGEE. There are 16 residues in the CDR3. The CDR3 coding sequence is TGTGCCAGCAGCGCCCGGGGACTAGCGGGCACAGATACGCAGTATTTT. Its protein is CASSARGLAGTDTQYF.

The chain couples TRBV5-1 to TRBJ2-5, with 13 bases lining up with TRBD2. The germline gives CDR1 SGHRS, CDR2 YFSETQ. This CDR3 has 16 residues. Unmatched junction bases numbered 7, after V lost 4 bases and J lost 4 bases. The DNA of the CDR3 is TGCGCCAGCAGCCGATCACTAGCGGGAGGGTTAGAGACCCAGTACTTC. The encoded protein is CASSRSLAGGLETQYF.